Shown below are 10 T cell receptor beta chains from a single sample sequenced in a study of blood T cell repertoires in COVID-19. Only in-frame clones appear in the TCRdb table, and some are missing; sequencing was by immunoSEQ multiplex PCR. The sample comprises 120,000 or so clones, approximately 79% of which are singletons, and 16% rests with the top ten. Sample: peripheral blood. The receptors were sampled from a woman aged 80 or over with active or convalescent COVID-19.

The chain is built from TRBV19 and TRBJ2-7; TRBD2 might be the D (7 bases). The CDR3 totals 15 residues. The V gene lost 6 bases and the J gene lost 3 bases, with 18 bases spanning the gap. Germline loops: CDR1 LNHDA, CDR2 SQIVND (reference sequence). The CDR3 DNA reads as TGTGCCAGTAGCGCGGCGGGGGCCCGCCGCTACGAGCAGTACTTC. Protein sequence: CASSAAGARRYEQYF.

This sequence joins TRBV7-9 and TRBJ2-1, with 7 bases matching TRBD1. V lost 5 bases and J lost 6; bases outside the gene matches: 7. The germline V gene has CDR1 SEHNR and CDR2 FQNEAQ (reference sequence). The CDR3 is made up of 14 amino acids. CDR3 DNA: TGTGCCAGCAGCCAAATGACAGGGTTCAATGAGCAGTTCTTC. This encodes CASSQMTGFNEQFF.

The rearrangement uses TRBV2 and TRBJ1-3; 7 bases match TRBD1. The CDR3 is 15 residues long. Germline V gene lookup returns CDR1 SNHLY and CDR2 FYNNEI. The V segment lost 1 base and the J segment 7 bases; nucleotides outside the gene matches: 7. The CDR3 is CASSEGGQAGNTIYF. The CDR3 DNA follows: TGTGCCAGCAGTGAAGGAGGACAGGCCGGGAACACCATATATTTT.

This rearrangement joins TRBV5-4 to TRBJ2-2; weak D call: TRBD1 (5 bases). The CDR3 extends over 14 amino acids. With 0 bases removed from V and 8 bases from J, the gap between germline ends came to 11 bases. CDR1 and CDR2 (germline): SGHNT, YYREEE (reference sequence). The CDR3 loop reads CASSLGQGIGELFF. Here the CDR3 DNA reads TGTGCCAGCAGCTTGGGCCAGGGTATAGGGGAGCTGTTTTTT.

This chain joins TRBV28 and TRBJ1-6; 7 nucleotides line up with TRBD1. Germline V lookup: CDR1 MDHEN, CDR2 SYDVKM. V lost 2 bases to trimming and J lost 4 bases; unmatched junction nucleotides: 11. This CDR3 region has 18 residues. CDR3 amino acids: CASSLRQGRRPYNSPLHF. The CDR3 DNA follows: TGTGCCAGCAGTTTAAGACAGGGCCGAAGACCATATAATTCACCCCTCCACTTT. Full variable domain (missing parts from reference TRBV28 and TRBJ1-6): DVKVTQSSRYLVKRTGEKVFLECVQDMDHENMFWYRQDPGLGLRLIYFSYDVKMKEKGDIPEGYSVSREKKERFSLILESASTNQTSMYLCASSLRQGRRPYNSPLHFGNGTRLTVT.

This sequence joins TRBV11-2 and TRBJ2-7; no clear D gene. CDR1 and CDR2 (germline): SGHAT, FQNNGV. The CDR3 consists of 12 residues. V lost 0 bases to trimming and J lost 6 bases, with 6 bases between them. CDR3 bases: TGTGCCAGCAGCTTAGATCGGTTCGAGCAGTACTTC. Its translation: CASSLDRFEQYF.

The chain is built from TRBV7-8 and TRBJ1-5; no firm D call. Trimming cost V 1 base and J 4 bases, with 5 bases left between them. CDR3 length equals 13 residues. In germline, CDR1 is SGHVS, CDR2 FQNEAQ. The CDR3 loop reads CASSLDLNQPQHF. In nucleotides, the CDR3 is TGTGCCAGCAGCTTAGACTTGAATCAGCCCCAGCATTTT.

The J gene is TRBJ1-2, the V gene TRBV9; 7 bases map to TRBD1. This CDR3 has 15 residues. Germline V gene lookup returns CDR1 SGDLS and CDR2 YYNGEE. V shed 2 bases and J 3 bases; nucleotides not matched to a gene: 7. CDR3 DNA: TGTGCCAGCAGCGTTTCCAGAGGGGGCGACTATGGCTACACCTTC. It encodes CASSVSRGGDYGYTF.

CDR3 loop: CSVSEWGREYNEQFF. CDR3 nucleotide sequence: TGCAGCGTTTCCGAATGGGGGAGGGAATACAATGAGCAGTTCTTC. The V and J genes are TRBV29-1 and TRBJ2-1; 7 bases align to TRBD2. The CDR3 runs to 15 residues. Losses at the gene ends were 5 bases for V and 4 bases for J; bases not matched to a gene: 11. Germline V CDR1 and CDR2: SQVTM, ANQGSEA.

The rearrangement joins TRBV7-2 to TRBJ1-5, with D unclear. The germline V gene has CDR1 SGHTA and CDR2 FQGNSA. The CDR3 length is 15 residues. V was trimmed by 3 bases and J by 3 bases, leaving 12 bases between them. The CDR3 bases are TGTGCCAGCAGCTTGTATGGTCAGAACAATCAGCCCCAGCATTTT. Its protein product is CASSLYGQNNQPQHF.